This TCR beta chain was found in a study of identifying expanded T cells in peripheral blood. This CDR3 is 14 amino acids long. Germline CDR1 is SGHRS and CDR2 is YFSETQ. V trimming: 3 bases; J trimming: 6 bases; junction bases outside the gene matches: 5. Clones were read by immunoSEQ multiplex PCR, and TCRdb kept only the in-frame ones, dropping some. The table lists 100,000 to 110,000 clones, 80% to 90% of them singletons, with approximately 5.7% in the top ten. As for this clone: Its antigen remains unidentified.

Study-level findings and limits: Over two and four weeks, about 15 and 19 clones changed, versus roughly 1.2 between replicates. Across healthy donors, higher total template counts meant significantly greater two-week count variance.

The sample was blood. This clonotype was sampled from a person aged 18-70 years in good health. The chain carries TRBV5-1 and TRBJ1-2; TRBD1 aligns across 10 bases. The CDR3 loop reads CASSSTGTGDGYTF. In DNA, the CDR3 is TGCGCCAGCAGCTCAACCGGGACAGGGGATGGCTACACCTTC.